A single sample is the source of the 22 T cell receptor beta chains below, sequenced in a study of shared clonotypes between healthy human individuals. Sequenced by immunoSEQ multiplex PCR; TCRdb stores in-frame clones only, minus some. The sample lists about 2.5 million clones, 92% occurring once. The sample taken for sequencing was naive CD4+ T cells from PBMCs. Regarding subset: CD45RA+ positively selected. These receptors all stem from a man in his late teens or twenties in good health. Some clones in this sample may be carry-over from other donors' samples.

This sequence joins TRBV23-1 and TRBJ1-3; D unresolved. TRBV23-1 is filed as an ORF, its function uncertain. The CDR3 has 15 amino acids. V lost 3 bases, J lost 4 bases, and 13 bases lay in between. DNA for the CDR3: TGCGCCAGCAGTCATGGGCCATCGTCGGGAAACACCATATATTTT. It translates to CASSHGPSSGNTIYF.

The gene calls are TRBV5-4 and TRBJ2-7; 7 bases are a match to TRBD1. J lost 6 bases, V lost 0 bases, and 18 bases had no gene match. The CDR3 contains 18 residues. The germline CDR1 and CDR2 sequences are SGHNT and YYREEE (reference sequence). The CDR3 bases are TGTGCCAGCAGCTTGGAGGTGACAGGGTTTTCGGCGAGGGGCGAGCAGTACTTC. It is translated as CASSLEVTGFSARGEQYF.

This rearrangement joins TRBV18 to TRBJ1-2; 8 nucleotides agree with TRBD1. Germline CDR1 KGHSH, CDR2 LQKENI. The CDR3 loop spans 15 amino acids. V was clipped by 4 bases and J by 7 bases; unmatched bases: 11. The CDR3 nucleotides are TGTGCCAGCTCACATATCCCACAGGGGGAGACTGGCTACACCTTC. The encoded protein is CASSHIPQGETGYTF.

The gene calls are TRBV30 and TRBJ1-4; TRBD1 might be the D (6 bases). The germline V gene encodes CDR1 GTSNPN and CDR2 SVGIG (reference sequence). The CDR3 runs to 14 residues. Trimming shortened V by 6 bases and J by 0 bases, and 11 bases separated the two germline ends. In DNA, the CDR3 is TGTGCCTGTTCCCGGACAGCAACTAATGAAAAACTGTTTTTT. Its protein is CACSRTATNEKLFF.

The chain has TRBV28 and TRBJ2-1, with TRBD2 matching 8 bases. Germline CDR1 is MDHEN and CDR2 is SYDVKM. The CDR3 has 16 residues. The V gene end was trimmed by 5 bases and the J gene end by 0 bases; junction bases not matched to a gene: 6. CDR3 sequence reads: CASSPGGASSYNEQFF. The CDR3 region has the DNA TGTGCCAGCAGTCCGGGGGGGGCGAGCTCCTACAATGAGCAGTTCTTC. Combining the CDR3 with reference TRBV28 and TRBJ2-1 gives the whole variable domain DVKVTQSSRYLVKRTGEKVFLECVQDMDHENMFWYRQDPGLGLRLIYFSYDVKMKEKGDIPEGYSVSREKKERFSLILESASTNQTSMYLCASSPGGASSYNEQFFGPGTRLTVL.

V and J are TRBV25-1 and TRBJ1-1; the D gene is possibly TRBD1 (5 bases). Germline V CDR1 and CDR2: MGHDK, SYGVNS. This CDR3 is built from 13 residues. V was clipped by 1 base and J by 5 bases, with 8 bases between them. As DNA, the CDR3 is TGTGCCAGCAGTGAATGGGGGGGGACTGAAGCTTTCTTT. This sequence encodes CASSEWGGTEAFF.

The chain recombines TRBV7-9 with TRBJ1-1, with D unresolved. V was cut by 2 bases and J by 0 bases, with 4 bases left in between. This CDR3 comprises 13 residues. Per germline, CDR1 SEHNR and CDR2 FQNEAQ (reference sequence). The CDR3 is CASSLKVNTEAFF. CDR3 coding DNA: TGTGCCAGCAGCTTAAAAGTGAACACTGAAGCTTTCTTT. Variable domain in full (rest from reference TRBV7-9 and TRBJ1-1): DTGVSQNPRHKITKRGQNVTFRCDPISEHNRLYWYRQTLGQGPEFLTYFQNEAQLEKSRLLSDRFSAERPKGSFSTLEIQRTEQGDSAMYLCASSLKVNTEAFFGQGTRLTVV.

The chain couples TRBV7-2 to TRBJ1-3; D not resolved. The CDR3 loop spans 14 amino acids. Trimming left V 3 bases short and J 0 bases short, with 6 bases between. Germline V gives CDR1 SGHTA, CDR2 FQGNSA. The CDR3: CASSFKVSGNTIYF. CDR3 DNA sequence: TGTGCCAGCAGCTTCAAGGTCTCTGGAAACACCATATATTTT.

Here the CDR3 DNA reads TGTGCCAGCAGCTTGATGGCAGCGGACACCGGGGAGCTGTTTTTT. As protein: CASSLMAADTGELFF. The chain is built from TRBV7-9 and TRBJ2-2; a possible D gene is TRBD2 (5 bases). There are 15 residues in the CDR3. Looked up from germline, CDR1 is SEHNR and CDR2 is FQNEAQ (reference sequence). V shed 3 bases and J shed 3 bases, with 11 bases lying between them.

The rearrangement links TRBV2 to TRBJ2-4, with 9 bases aligning to TRBD2. Germline-derived CDR1 and CDR2 are SNHLY and FYNNEI. The trim removed 5 bases at V and 4 bases at J, leaving 3 bases unmatched. CDR3 size: 14 residues. The CDR3 sequence is CASSSLAGKNIQYF. CDR3 in DNA: TGTGCCAGCAGTTCGCTAGCGGGAAAAAACATTCAGTACTTC.

In nucleotides, the CDR3 is TGTGCCAGCAGCTTAGAACAGGGACTCTGGGAAAAACTGTTTTTT. Protein product: CASSLEQGLWEKLFF. The chain joins TRBV7-8 to TRBJ1-4, with D maybe TRBD1 (6 bases). V shed 1 base and J shed 8 bases, with 14 bases lying between them. This CDR3 is built from 15 residues. Germline V gene data show CDR1 as SGHVS and CDR2 as FQNEAQ.

Concerning this clone: This specimen includes other DNA sequences encoding the same CDR3. This rearrangement joins TRBV9 to TRBJ2-1, with TRBD1 identical over 7 bases. The germline CDR1 and CDR2 sequences are SGDLS and YYNGEE. The CDR3 totals 14 residues. Unmatched junction bases numbered 3, after V lost 0 bases and J lost 6 bases. The DNA of the CDR3 is TGTGCCAGCAGCGTAGGGTACAGGGGCAATGAGCAGTTCTTC. Translation gives CASSVGYRGNEQFF.

A word on this clone: The sample has other DNA sequences that encode this CDR3 too. The rearrangement uses TRBV28 and TRBJ2-7; D gene uncertain. The V gene's germline CDR1 is MDHEN and CDR2 SYDVKM. With 3 bases removed from V and 6 bases from J, the gap between germline ends came to 6 bases. This CDR3 comprises 11 residues. The CDR3 sequence: CASSLGAEQYF. In DNA form, the CDR3 reads TGTGCCAGCAGTTTGGGCGCCGAGCAGTACTTC. Full variable domain (remainder filled in from reference TRBV28 and TRBJ2-7): DVKVTQSSRYLVKRTGEKVFLECVQDMDHENMFWYRQDPGLGLRLIYFSYDVKMKEKGDIPEGYSVSREKKERFSLILESASTNQTSMYLCASSLGAEQYFGPGTRLTVT.

The V gene is TRBV7-9, the J gene TRBJ2-6; D remains ambiguous. This CDR3 is built from 14 residues. The germline CDR1 and CDR2 sequences are SEHNR and FQNEAQ (reference sequence). V was pared by 5 bases and J by 2 bases, with 7 bases between. CDR3 sequence: CASSPIAGANVLTF. In DNA form, the CDR3 reads TGTGCCAGCAGCCCCATCGCTGGGGCCAACGTCCTGACTTTC.

This chain links TRBV5-1 with TRBJ2-3; D remains unclear. Germline CDR1 and CDR2: SGHRS and YFSETQ. Trimming pared 2 bases from V and 2 bases from J, leaving 12 bases between. The CDR3 is 15 amino acids. CDR3 loop: CASSFPTADTDTQYF. In DNA, the CDR3 is TGCGCCAGCAGCTTCCCCACGGCAGACACAGATACGCAGTATTTT.

The rearrangement uses TRBV11-2 and TRBJ2-1, with TRBD2 identical over 8 bases. CDR1 and CDR2 (germline): SGHAT, FQNNGV. CDR3 length: 14 amino acids. The J segment lost 7 bases and the V segment lost 8 bases, leaving 10 bases of the junction unmatched. The CDR3 reads CASGLSGMRNEQFF. The CDR3 bases are TGTGCCAGCGGACTTAGCGGGATGAGGAATGAGCAGTTCTTC.

CDR3 loop: CASRPTSVGEQYF. CDR3 coding DNA: TGTGCCAGCAGACCGACTAGCGTGGGTGAGCAGTACTTC. The chain combines TRBV7-9 with TRBJ2-7; 8 bases are shared with TRBD2. V shed 6 bases and J 7 bases; nucleotides not matched to a gene: 8. The CDR3 covers 13 residues. In germline, CDR1 is SEHNR, CDR2 FQNEAQ (reference sequence).

This clone was seen once. The chain uses TRBV6-6 and TRBJ1-2; D perhaps matches TRBD1 (6 bases). Between the trimmed V and J ends, which lost 8 bases and 7 bases, there was a span of 20 bases. The CDR3 totals 14 residues. Germline V lookup: CDR1 MNHNY, CDR2 SVGAGI (reference sequence). CDR3 region: CASRRGPDGLGYTF. For the CDR3, the DNA is TGTGCCAGCCGTCGGGGGCCAGACGGGCTTGGCTACACCTTC.

V and J are TRBV7-3 and TRBJ2-1; TRBD2 might be the D (6 bases). CDR3 length: 17 residues. Germline CDR1 is SGHTA and CDR2 is FQGTGA. With 6 bases removed from V and 9 bases from J, the gap between germline ends came to 27 bases. CDR3 DNA: TGTGCCAGCAGTCCCACCTCTCCGGGACTGGGAGTCGCTGAGCAGTTCTTC. Translated, it gives CASSPTSPGLGVAEQFF.

The chain joins TRBV7-2 to TRBJ2-3; D may be TRBD1 or TRBD2 (5 bases each). Trimming removed 5 bases at V and 10 bases at J, with 10 bases between. The CDR3 loop spans 11 amino acids. Germline CDR1 reads SGHTA; CDR2 reads FQGNSA. DNA of the CDR3: TGTGCCAGCAGCCCCGGGACGGCGCAGTATTTT. Residues: CASSPGTAQYF.

The chain joins TRBV5-1 to TRBJ2-4; D possibly corresponds to TRBD2 (5 bases). The germline V and J ends were trimmed by 5 bases and 0 bases, with 12 bases remaining between them. Germline loops: CDR1 SGHRS, CDR2 YFSETQ. This CDR3 spans 15 amino acids. The CDR3 is CASRFGDEAKNIQYF. The CDR3 DNA is TGCGCCAGCAGATTCGGGGATGAAGCCAAAAACATTCAGTACTTC.

V is TRBV6-1 and J is TRBJ1-1; no reliable D call. The CDR3 length is 13 residues. V lost 4 bases to trimming and J lost 4 bases, with 10 bases between them. Germline CDR1 reads MNHNS; CDR2 reads SASEGT. The CDR3 loop reads CASSASMGTEAFF. CDR3 in DNA: TGTGCCAGCAGTGCCAGTATGGGCACTGAAGCTTTCTTT.